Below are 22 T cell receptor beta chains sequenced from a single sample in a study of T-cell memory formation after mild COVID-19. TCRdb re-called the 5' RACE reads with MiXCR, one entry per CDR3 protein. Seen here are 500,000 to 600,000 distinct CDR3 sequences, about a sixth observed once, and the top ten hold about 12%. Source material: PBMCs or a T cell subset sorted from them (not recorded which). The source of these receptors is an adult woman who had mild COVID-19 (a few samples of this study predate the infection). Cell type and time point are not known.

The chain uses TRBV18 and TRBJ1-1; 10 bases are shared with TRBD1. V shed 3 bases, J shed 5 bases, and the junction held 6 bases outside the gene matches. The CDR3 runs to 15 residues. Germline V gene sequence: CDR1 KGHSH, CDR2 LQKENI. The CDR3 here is CASSPRQGAGTEAFF. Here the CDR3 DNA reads TGTGCCAGCTCACCCAGACAGGGGGCTGGGACTGAAGCTTTCTTT.

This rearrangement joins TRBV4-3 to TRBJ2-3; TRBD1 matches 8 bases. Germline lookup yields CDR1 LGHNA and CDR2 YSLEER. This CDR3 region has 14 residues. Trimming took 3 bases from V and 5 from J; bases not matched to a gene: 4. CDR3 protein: CASSQDRVLDTQYF. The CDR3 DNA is TGCGCCAGCAGCCAGGACAGGGTGTTAGATACGCAGTATTTT.

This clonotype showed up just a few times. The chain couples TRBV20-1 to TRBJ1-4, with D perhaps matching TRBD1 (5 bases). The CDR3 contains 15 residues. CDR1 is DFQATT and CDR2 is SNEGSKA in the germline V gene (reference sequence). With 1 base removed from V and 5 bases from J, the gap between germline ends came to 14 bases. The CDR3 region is CSARVTGTANEKLFF. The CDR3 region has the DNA TGCAGTGCTAGAGTAACCGGGACGGCGAATGAAAAACTGTTTTTT.

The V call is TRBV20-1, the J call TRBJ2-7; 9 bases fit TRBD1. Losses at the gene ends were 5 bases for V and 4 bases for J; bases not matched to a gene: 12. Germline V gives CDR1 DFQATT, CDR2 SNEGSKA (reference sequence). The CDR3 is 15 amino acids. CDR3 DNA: TGCAGTGCTGATACAGACCGGGACAGGGCTTACGAGCAGTACTTC. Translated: CSADTDRDRAYEQYF.

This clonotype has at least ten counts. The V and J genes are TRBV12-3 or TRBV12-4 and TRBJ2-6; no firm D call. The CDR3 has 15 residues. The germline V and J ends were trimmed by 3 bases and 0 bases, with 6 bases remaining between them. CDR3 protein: CASSFQSSGANVLTF. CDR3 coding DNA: TGTGCCAGCAGTTTTCAGTCCTCTGGGGCCAACGTCCTGACTTTC.

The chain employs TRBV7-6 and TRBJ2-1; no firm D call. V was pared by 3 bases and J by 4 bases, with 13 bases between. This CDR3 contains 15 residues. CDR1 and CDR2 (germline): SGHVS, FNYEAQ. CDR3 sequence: CASSLEIQAYNEQFF. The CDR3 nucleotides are TGTGCCAGCAGCTTGGAAATCCAGGCTTACAATGAGCAGTTCTTC. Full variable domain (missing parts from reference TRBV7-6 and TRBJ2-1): GAGVSQSPRYKVTKRGQDVALRCDPISGHVSLYWYRQALGQGPEFLTYFNYEAQQDKSGLPNDRFSAERPEGSISTLTIQRTEQRDSAMYRCASSLEIQAYNEQFFGPGTRLTVL.

The CDR3 spells CASSHSGGNSPLHF. Here the CDR3 DNA reads TGTGCCAGCAGCCACTCTGGCGGCAATTCACCCCTCCACTTT. The chain recombines TRBV3-1 with TRBJ1-6, with D unclear. From germline, CDR1 is LGHDT and CDR2 YNNKEL (reference sequence). The CDR3 has 14 residues. The V end lost 3 bases, the J end lost 7 bases, and 10 bases lay between the germline ends.

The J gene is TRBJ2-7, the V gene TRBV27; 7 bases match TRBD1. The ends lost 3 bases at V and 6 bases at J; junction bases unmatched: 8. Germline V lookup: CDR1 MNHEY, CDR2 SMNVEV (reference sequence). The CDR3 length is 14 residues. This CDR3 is CASSFNRGVGEQYF. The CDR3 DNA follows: TGTGCCAGCAGTTTTAACAGGGGCGTCGGCGAGCAGTACTTC.

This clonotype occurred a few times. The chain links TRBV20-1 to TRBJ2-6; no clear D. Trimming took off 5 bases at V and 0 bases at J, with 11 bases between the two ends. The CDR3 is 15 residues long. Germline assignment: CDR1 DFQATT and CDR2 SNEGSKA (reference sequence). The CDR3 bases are TGCAGTGCTCCAGATGTAGTCTCTGGGGCCAACGTCCTGACTTTC. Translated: CSAPDVVSGANVLTF.

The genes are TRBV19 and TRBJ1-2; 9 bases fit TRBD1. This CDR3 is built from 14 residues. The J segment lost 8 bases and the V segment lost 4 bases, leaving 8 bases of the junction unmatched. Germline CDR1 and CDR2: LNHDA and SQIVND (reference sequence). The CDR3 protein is CASSTTGTGSGYTF. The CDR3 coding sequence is TGTGCCAGTAGTACAACCGGGACAGGGAGCGGCTACACCTTC.

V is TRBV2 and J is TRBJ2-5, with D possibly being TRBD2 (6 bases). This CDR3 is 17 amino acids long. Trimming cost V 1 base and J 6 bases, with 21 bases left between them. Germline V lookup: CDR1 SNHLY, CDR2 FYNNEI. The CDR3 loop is CASSEERSLRDEKTQYF. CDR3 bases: TGTGCCAGCAGTGAAGAACGGAGTTTGCGGGATGAGAAGACCCAGTACTTC.

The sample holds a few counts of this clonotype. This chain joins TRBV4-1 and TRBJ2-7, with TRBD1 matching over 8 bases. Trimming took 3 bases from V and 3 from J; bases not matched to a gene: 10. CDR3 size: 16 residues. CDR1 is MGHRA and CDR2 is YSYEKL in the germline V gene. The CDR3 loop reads CASSQAQGAVYYEQYF. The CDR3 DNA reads TGCGCCAGCAGCCAGGCCCAGGGGGCGGTTTACTACGAGCAGTACTTC.

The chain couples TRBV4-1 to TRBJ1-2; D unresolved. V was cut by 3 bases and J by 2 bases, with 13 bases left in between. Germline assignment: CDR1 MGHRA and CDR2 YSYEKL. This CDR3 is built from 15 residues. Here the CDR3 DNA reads TGCGCCAGCAGCCATTCCGAGAGCGGGAACTATGGCTACACCTTC. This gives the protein CASSHSESGNYGYTF.

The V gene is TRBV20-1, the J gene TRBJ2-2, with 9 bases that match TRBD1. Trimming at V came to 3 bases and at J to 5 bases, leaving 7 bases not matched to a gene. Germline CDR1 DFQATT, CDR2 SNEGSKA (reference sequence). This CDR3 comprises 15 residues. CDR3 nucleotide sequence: TGCAGTGCTAGGGGGACAGGGAAAACTACCGGGGAGCTGTTTTTT. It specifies CSARGTGKTTGELFF.

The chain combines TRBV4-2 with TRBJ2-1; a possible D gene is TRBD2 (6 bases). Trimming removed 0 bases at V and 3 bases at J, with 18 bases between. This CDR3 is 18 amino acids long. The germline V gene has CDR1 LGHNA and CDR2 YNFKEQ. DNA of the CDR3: TGTGCCAGCAGCCAAGATACATCCTCGGGACTGATCTACAATGAGCAGTTCTTC. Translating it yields CASSQDTSSGLIYNEQFF.

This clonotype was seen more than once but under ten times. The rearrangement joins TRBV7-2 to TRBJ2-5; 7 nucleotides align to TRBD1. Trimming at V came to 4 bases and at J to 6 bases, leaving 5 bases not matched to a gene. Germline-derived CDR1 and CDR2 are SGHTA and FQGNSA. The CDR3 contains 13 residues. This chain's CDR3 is CASSSDRVKTQYF. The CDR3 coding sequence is TGTGCCAGCAGCTCCGACAGGGTAAAGACCCAGTACTTC.

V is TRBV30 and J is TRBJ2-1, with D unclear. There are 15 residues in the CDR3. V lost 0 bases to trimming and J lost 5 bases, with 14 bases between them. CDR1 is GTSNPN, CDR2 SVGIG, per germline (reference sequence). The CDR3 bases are TGTGCCTGGAGTGTAGGGCTGGGTGGTGACAATGAGCAGTTCTTC. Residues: CAWSVGLGGDNEQFF.

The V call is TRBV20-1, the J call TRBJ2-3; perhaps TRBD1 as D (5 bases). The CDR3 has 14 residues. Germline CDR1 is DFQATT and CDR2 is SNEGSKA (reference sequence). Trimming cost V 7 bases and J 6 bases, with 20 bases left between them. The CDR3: CSVEERTHRDTQYF. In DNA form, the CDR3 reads TGCAGTGTTGAAGAAAGAACCCACAGGGATACGCAGTATTTT.

CDR3 sequence: CASSRGQFGGYTF. In DNA form, the CDR3 reads TGTGCCAGCAGCCGGGGACAGTTCGGGGGCTACACCTTC. The chain carries TRBV12-3 or TRBV12-4 and TRBJ1-2; 7 bases fit TRBD1. V lost 6 bases to trimming and J lost 8 bases; unmatched junction nucleotides: 9. The CDR3 sequence is 13 residues long.

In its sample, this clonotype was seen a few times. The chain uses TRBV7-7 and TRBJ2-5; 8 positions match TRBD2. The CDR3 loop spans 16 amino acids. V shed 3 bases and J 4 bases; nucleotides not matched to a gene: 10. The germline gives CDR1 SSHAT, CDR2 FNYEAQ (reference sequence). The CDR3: CASSFIRGGASETQYF. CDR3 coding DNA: TGTGCCAGCAGCTTCATCCGGGGGGGCGCTTCAGAGACCCAGTACTTC.

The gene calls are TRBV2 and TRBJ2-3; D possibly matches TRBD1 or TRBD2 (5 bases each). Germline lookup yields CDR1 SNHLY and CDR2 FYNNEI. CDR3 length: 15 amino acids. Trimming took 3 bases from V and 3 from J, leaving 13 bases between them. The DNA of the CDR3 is TGTGCCAGCAGTGATCTTGGGGGTAGAACAGATACGCAGTATTTT. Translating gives CASSDLGGRTDTQYF. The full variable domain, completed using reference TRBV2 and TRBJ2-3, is EPEVTQTPSHQVTQMGQEVILRCVPISNHLYFYWYRQILGQKVEFLVSFYNNEISEKSEIFDDQFSVERPDGSNFTLKIRSTKLEDSAMYFCASSDLGGRTDTQYFGPGTRLTVL.

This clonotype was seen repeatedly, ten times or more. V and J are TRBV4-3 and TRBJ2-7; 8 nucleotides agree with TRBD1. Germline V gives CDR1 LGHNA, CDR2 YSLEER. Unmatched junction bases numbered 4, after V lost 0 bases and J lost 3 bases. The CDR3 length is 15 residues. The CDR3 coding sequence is TGCGCCAGCAGCCAAGAGACAGGGGAGGACTACGAGCAGTACTTC. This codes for CASSQETGEDYEQYF.